The 8 T cell receptor beta chains below all came from one sample that was sequenced in a study of chemoradiotherapy in HPV16-positive cancers. Produced via immunoSEQ multiplex PCR; TCRdb's table is partial and in-frame only. The sample consists of 7,000 to 10,000 clones, 70% to 90% of them appearing once. Sequencing used tumor tissue, obtained from a patient who underwent chemoradiotherapy. The receptors come from a human donor with HPV-associated anogenital cancer.

A single count supports this clone. The chain employs TRBV7-2 and TRBJ2-3; D remains ambiguous. The CDR3 covers 14 residues. CDR1 is SGHTA and CDR2 is FQGNSA in the germline V gene. V was cut by 1 base and J by 2 bases, with 7 bases left in between. CDR3 sequence: CASSLELPTDTQYF. CDR3 DNA: TGTGCCAGCAGCTTAGAACTTCCCACAGATACGCAGTATTTT.

This chain connects TRBV18 to TRBJ1-2; a possible D gene is TRBD1 (6 bases). The germline V gene encodes CDR1 KGHSH and CDR2 LQKENI. This CDR3 spans 14 amino acids. V was shortened by 4 bases and J by 2 bases, with 11 bases between the two germline ends. The chain's CDR3 is CASSQSQGNYGYTF. CDR3 coding DNA: TGTGCCAGCTCACAGTCACAGGGAAACTATGGCTACACCTTC. Drawing the rest from reference TRBV18 and TRBJ1-2, the complete variable domain is NAGVMQNPRHLVRRRGQEARLRCSPMKGHSHVYWYRQLPEEGLKFMVYLQKENIIDESGMPKERFSAEFPKEGPSILRIQQVVRGDSAAYFCASSQSQGNYGYTFGSGTRLTVV.

The chain links TRBV4-1 to TRBJ2-6, with 8 bases lining up with TRBD2. Germline V gene lookup returns CDR1 MGHRA and CDR2 YSYEKL. This CDR3 has 18 amino acids. Trimming removed 1 base from V and 4 bases from J; junction bases left unmatched: 9. This chain's CDR3 is CASSQVGGVATGANVLTF. Here the CDR3 DNA reads TGCGCCAGCAGCCAAGTCGGGGGGGTAGCAACCGGGGCCAACGTCCTGACTTTC.

Here the CDR3 DNA reads TGTGCCAGCAGCTTAGGACAGGAGGACCCCGAGAACTATGGCTACACCTTC. This codes for CASSLGQEDPENYGYTF. The V and J genes are TRBV7-9 and TRBJ1-2; tentatively, D is TRBD1 (6 bases). The V gene's germline CDR1 is SEHNR and CDR2 FQNEAQ (reference sequence). The V end lost 1 base, the J end lost 2 bases, and 17 bases lay between the germline ends. This CDR3 spans 17 amino acids.

The J gene is TRBJ1-2, the V gene TRBV7-2; 8 bases are shared with TRBD1. The CDR3 contains 17 residues. Germline loops: CDR1 SGHTA, CDR2 FQGNSA. J was trimmed by 4 bases and V by 5 bases; bases with no gene match: 15. Here the CDR3 DNA reads TGTGCCAGCAGCCGGGACAGGACCTCTGAAAGGATCTATGGCTACACCTTC. The encoded protein is CASSRDRTSERIYGYTF.

This clone has just one count. This sequence joins TRBV4-1 and TRBJ2-7; possible D gene TRBD1, 5 bases. The V gene lost 0 bases and the J gene lost 2 bases, with 11 bases spanning the gap. CDR1 is MGHRA and CDR2 is YSYEKL in the germline V gene. CDR3 length equals 15 residues. CDR3 protein: CASSQEWTNTYEQYF. The CDR3 nucleotides read TGCGCCAGCAGCCAAGAATGGACAAATACCTACGAGCAGTACTTC.

This sequence joins TRBV6-5 and TRBJ2-1; D is unresolved. With 2 bases removed from V and 3 bases from J, the gap between germline ends came to 5 bases. Germline V CDR1 and CDR2: MNHEY, SVGAGI. CDR3 length: 13 residues. Written as DNA, the CDR3 is TGTGCCAGCAGTTACGGGGTCTACAATGAGCAGTTCTTC. Amino acids: CASSYGVYNEQFF.

This clone appeared a few times. The chain couples TRBV25-1 to TRBJ2-1, with 8 bases that match TRBD2. Germline CDR1 is MGHDK and CDR2 is SYGVNS. The CDR3 sequence is 15 residues long. The V and J ends lost 3 bases and 12 bases, in that order; junction bases with no gene match: 13. CDR3 sequence: CASSEPGLGTVGQFF. The CDR3 bases are TGTGCCAGCAGTGAGCCGGGACTAGGTACGGTGGGGCAGTTCTTC.